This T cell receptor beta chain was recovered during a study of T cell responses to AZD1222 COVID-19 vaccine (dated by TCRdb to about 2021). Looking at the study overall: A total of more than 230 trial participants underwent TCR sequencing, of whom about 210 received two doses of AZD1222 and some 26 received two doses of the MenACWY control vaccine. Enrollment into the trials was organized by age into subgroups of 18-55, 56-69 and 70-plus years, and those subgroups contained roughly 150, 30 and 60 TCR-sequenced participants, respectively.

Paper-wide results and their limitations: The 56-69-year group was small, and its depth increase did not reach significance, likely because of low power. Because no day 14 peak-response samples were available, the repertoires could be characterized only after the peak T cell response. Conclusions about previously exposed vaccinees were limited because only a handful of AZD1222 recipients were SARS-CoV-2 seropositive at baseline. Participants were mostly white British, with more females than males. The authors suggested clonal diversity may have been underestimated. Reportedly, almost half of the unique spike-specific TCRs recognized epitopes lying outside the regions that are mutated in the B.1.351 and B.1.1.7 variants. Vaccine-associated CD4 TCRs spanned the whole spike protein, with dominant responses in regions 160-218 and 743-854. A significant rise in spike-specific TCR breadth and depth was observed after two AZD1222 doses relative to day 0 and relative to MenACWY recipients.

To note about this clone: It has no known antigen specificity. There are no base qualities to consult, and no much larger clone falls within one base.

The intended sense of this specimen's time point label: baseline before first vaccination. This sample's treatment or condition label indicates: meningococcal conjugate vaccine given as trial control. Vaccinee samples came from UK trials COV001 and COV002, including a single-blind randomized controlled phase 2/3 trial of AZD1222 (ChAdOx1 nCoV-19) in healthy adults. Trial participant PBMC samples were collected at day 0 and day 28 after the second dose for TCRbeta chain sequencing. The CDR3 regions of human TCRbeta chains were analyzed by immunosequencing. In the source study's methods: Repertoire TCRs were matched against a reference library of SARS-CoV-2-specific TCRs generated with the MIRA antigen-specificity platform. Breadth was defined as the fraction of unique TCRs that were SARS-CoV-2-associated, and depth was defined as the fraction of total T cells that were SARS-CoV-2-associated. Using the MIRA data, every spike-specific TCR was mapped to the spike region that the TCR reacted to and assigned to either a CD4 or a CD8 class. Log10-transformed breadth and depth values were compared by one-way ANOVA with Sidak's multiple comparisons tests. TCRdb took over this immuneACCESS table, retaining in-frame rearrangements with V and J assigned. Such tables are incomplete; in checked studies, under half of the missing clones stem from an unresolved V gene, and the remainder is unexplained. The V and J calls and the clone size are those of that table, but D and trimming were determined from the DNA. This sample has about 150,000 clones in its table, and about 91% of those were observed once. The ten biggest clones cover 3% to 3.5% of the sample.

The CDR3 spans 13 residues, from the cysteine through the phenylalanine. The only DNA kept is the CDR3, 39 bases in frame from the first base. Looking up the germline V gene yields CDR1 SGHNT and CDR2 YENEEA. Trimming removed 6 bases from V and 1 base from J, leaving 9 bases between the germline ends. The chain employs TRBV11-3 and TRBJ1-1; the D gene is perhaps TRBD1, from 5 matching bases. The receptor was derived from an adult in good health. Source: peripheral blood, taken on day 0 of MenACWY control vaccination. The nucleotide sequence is TGTGCCAGCAGTAAGGACACGAACACTGAAGCTTTCTTT. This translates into CASSKDTNTEAFF.